This T cell receptor beta chain was recorded in a study of shared T cell receptors in the human thymus. Sequencing was performed with immunoSEQ multiplex PCR; in TCRdb, only in-frame clones are kept and a portion is missing. This sample has 650,000 to 950,000 clones, with 70% to 90% found just once. CDR1 and CDR2 from the germline V gene are SGHTA and FQGNSA. This CDR3 region has 14 residues. V lost 1 base, J lost 6 bases, and 12 bases lay in between. This sample also belongs to another study, concerning human thymus T cells. That work contributes: Donors were healthy Finnish infants having corrective surgery for congenital heart defects. During corrective heart surgery, resections were taken, and the thymus tissue came from them.

The V gene is TRBV7-2, the J gene TRBJ1-2; no clear D. The TCR sequence derives from a girl under three years old with a congenital heart defect. The sequenced sample consisted of thymocytes. The CDR3 loop reads CASSLGVGRDGYTF. The CDR3 DNA reads as TGTGCCAGCAGCTTAGGTGTAGGGAGGGATGGCTACACCTTC.